The 25 T cell receptor beta chains below all came from one sample that was sequenced in a study of blood T cell repertoires in COVID-19. Measured with immunoSEQ multiplex PCR; TCRdb has only the in-frame clones, and not every one. The sample comprises about 120,000 clones, about 80% of which are singletons, and approximately 10% rests with the top ten. Sequencing used peripheral blood. These receptors all stem from a man aged 60 to 75 with acute or convalescent COVID-19.

The chain carries TRBV10-3 and TRBJ2-7; 10 bases map to TRBD2. This CDR3 comprises 14 residues. The germline V gene has CDR1 ENHRY and CDR2 SYGVKD. J lost 0 bases, V lost 6 bases, and 2 bases had no gene match. CDR3 coding DNA: TGTGCCATCAGCAGCGGGAGGGCCTCCTACGAGCAGTACTTC. Its translation: CAISSGRASYEQYF.

The chain carries TRBV7-2 and TRBJ1-2, with 7 bases that match TRBD1. Germline V gene sequence: CDR1 SGHTA, CDR2 FQGNSA. The V and J ends lost 3 bases and 7 bases, in that order; junction bases with no gene match: 14. This CDR3 region has 16 residues. CDR3 nucleotides: TGTGCCAGCAGCTTCACAGGGGATGGAAGATCAGGTGGCTACACCTTC. Protein: CASSFTGDGRSGGYTF.

V and J are TRBV18 and TRBJ1-2; the D is unclear. CDR1 is KGHSH, CDR2 LQKENI, per germline. V was pared by 6 bases and J by 3 bases, with 8 bases between. The CDR3 is made up of 12 amino acids. CDR3 region: CASSPEDYGYTF. The CDR3 nucleotides read TGTGCCAGCTCCCCCGAGGACTATGGCTACACCTTC.

CDR3 DNA sequence: TGTGCCTGGAGTCCGGGAGGCACAGATACGCAGTATTTT. Protein product: CAWSPGGTDTQYF. The chain carries TRBV30 and TRBJ2-3; D is possibly TRBD2 (6 bases). V shed 2 bases and J shed 1 base, with 7 bases lying between them. The CDR3 length is 13 residues. Germline-derived CDR1 and CDR2 are GTSNPN and SVGIG (reference sequence). The full variable domain, completed using reference TRBV30 and TRBJ2-3, is SQTIHQWPATLVQPVGSPLSLECTVEGTSNPNLYWYRQAAGRGLQLLFYSVGIGQISSEVPQNLSASRPQDRQFILSSKKLLLSDSGFYLCAWSPGGTDTQYFGPGTRLTVL.

In this sample, this clone turned up a few times. V usage is TRBV10-3 and J usage is TRBJ2-3; 8 bases agree with TRBD1. Germline V gene lookup returns CDR1 ENHRY and CDR2 SYGVKD. The CDR3 has 14 amino acids. The J segment lost 3 bases and the V segment lost 4 bases, leaving 3 bases of the junction unmatched. The CDR3 is CAISGTGTTDTQYF. CDR3 DNA: TGTGCCATCAGTGGGACAGGGACAACAGATACGCAGTATTTT.

The chain has TRBV10-3 and TRBJ2-7, with 7 bases identical to TRBD1. The V gene's germline CDR1 is ENHRY and CDR2 SYGVKD. CDR3 size: 13 residues. V lost 8 bases, J lost 7 bases, and 11 bases stayed unmatched. CDR3 sequence reads: CAIRPRPDREQYF. CDR3 in DNA: TGTGCCATCCGTCCGAGACCGGACAGGGAGCAGTACTTC.

The chain links TRBV19 to TRBJ2-1; no firm D call. Trimming stripped 0 bases from V and 8 bases from J, with 11 bases between. CDR1 and CDR2 (germline): LNHDA, SQIVND (reference sequence). The CDR3 is 14 residues long. The CDR3: CASSIDVAGDEQFF. The CDR3 DNA is TGTGCCAGTAGTATAGATGTGGCAGGCGATGAGCAGTTCTTC.

The J gene is TRBJ1-1, the V gene TRBV2; D is possibly TRBD1 (6 bases). In germline, CDR1 is SNHLY, CDR2 FYNNEI. Trimming took off 4 bases at V and 0 bases at J, with 6 bases between the two ends. The CDR3 length is 13 residues. This CDR3 reads CASSGQVNTEAFF. The CDR3 bases are TGTGCCAGCAGTGGACAGGTGAACACTGAAGCTTTCTTT.

The rearrangement joins TRBV18 to TRBJ1-2, with no clear D. The CDR3 spans 18 residues. Looked up from germline, CDR1 is KGHSH and CDR2 is LQKENI. V lost 4 bases to trimming and J lost 2 bases, with 23 bases between them. CDR3 sequence reads: CASSQTAPTETGNYGYTF. In DNA form, the CDR3 reads TGTGCCAGCTCACAAACCGCCCCAACAGAGACGGGGAACTATGGCTACACCTTC.

The chain uses TRBV13 and TRBJ1-3; D not certain. Germline lookup yields CDR1 PRHDT and CDR2 FYEKMQ (reference sequence). With 5 bases removed from V and 9 bases from J, the gap between germline ends came to 11 bases. The CDR3 is 12 amino acids. The CDR3 is CASSLPKSTIYF. CDR3 bases: TGTGCCAGCAGCCTCCCAAAGAGCACCATATATTTT.

CDR3 loop: CSVEVPSGRQETQYF. The CDR3 DNA follows: TGCAGCGTTGAAGTCCCTAGCGGGAGGCAAGAGACCCAGTACTTC. The V and J genes are TRBV29-1 and TRBJ2-5; 11 positions match TRBD2. With V trimmed by 1 base and J by 2 bases, 3 bases remained unmatched. Germline V gene lookup returns CDR1 SQVTM and CDR2 ANQGSEA. This CDR3 is 15 amino acids long. Variable domain in full (rest from reference TRBV29-1 and TRBJ2-5): SAVISQKPSRDICQRGTSLTIQCQVDSQVTMMFWYRQQPGQSLTLIATANQGSEATYESGFVIDKFPISRPNLTFSTLTVSNMSPEDSSIYLCSVEVPSGRQETQYFGPGTRLLVL.

The V gene is TRBV18, the J gene TRBJ1-2; 10 nucleotides line up with TRBD1. V lost 3 bases to trimming and J lost 8 bases; unmatched junction nucleotides: 3. The germline gives CDR1 KGHSH, CDR2 LQKENI. The CDR3 totals 13 residues. The CDR3 here is CASSPGTGVGYTF. CDR3 DNA sequence: TGTGCCAGCTCACCCGGGACAGGGGTCGGCTACACCTTC.

The chain recombines TRBV14 with TRBJ1-2; D gene uncertain. The CDR3 has 14 residues. Germline values: CDR1 SGHDN, CDR2 FVKESK. Trimming stripped 4 bases from V and 5 bases from J, with 14 bases between. CDR3 nucleotide sequence: TGTGCCAGCAGCCCTCACCGCAGGCGATATGGCTACACCTTC. Translating it yields CASSPHRRRYGYTF.

V and J are TRBV18 and TRBJ2-1, with D hard to call. Trimming stripped 0 bases from V and 4 bases from J, with 4 bases between. The CDR3 is 13 residues long. Germline CDR1 reads KGHSH; CDR2 reads LQKENI. CDR3 in amino acids: CASSPPEYNEQFF. The CDR3 region has the DNA TGTGCCAGCTCACCACCAGAGTACAATGAGCAGTTCTTC. Complete variable domain (other parts from reference TRBV18 and TRBJ2-1): NAGVMQNPRHLVRRRGQEARLRCSPMKGHSHVYWYRQLPEEGLKFMVYLQKENIIDESGMPKERFSAEFPKEGPSILRIQQVVRGDSAAYFCASSPPEYNEQFFGPGTRLTVL.

J is TRBJ1-2 and V is TRBV5-1; TRBD1 agrees at 7 bases. Trimming removed 3 bases from V and 5 bases from J; junction bases left unmatched: 7. The CDR3 loop spans 14 amino acids. CDR1 is SGHRS and CDR2 is YFSETQ in the germline V gene. The CDR3 is CASSSTGIVYGYTF. The CDR3 coding sequence is TGCGCCAGCAGCTCGACAGGGATCGTATATGGCTACACCTTC.

The chain combines TRBV28 with TRBJ1-2, with D possibly TRBD1 on 5 matching bases. The V gene's germline CDR1 is MDHEN and CDR2 SYDVKM. There are 12 residues in the CDR3. V lost 8 bases and J 4 bases, leaving 11 bases between the germline ends. CDR3 sequence (DNA): TGTGCCAGCTGGTGGGGCGGCTATGGCTACACCTTC. Translated: CASWWGGYGYTF.

This chain connects TRBV28 to TRBJ1-3; 8 nucleotides align to TRBD1. Germline assignment: CDR1 MDHEN and CDR2 SYDVKM. The CDR3 covers 17 residues. V lost 0 bases and J lost 4; bases outside the gene matches: 8. The CDR3 DNA follows: TGTGCCAGCAGTTTATGGGCAGGGGGCGCACAAGGAAACACCATATATTTT. It codes for CASSLWAGGAQGNTIYF.

The chain couples TRBV9 to TRBJ2-3; D gene ambiguous. This CDR3 is 12 amino acids long. CDR1 is SGDLS, CDR2 YYNGEE, per germline. Trimming removed 0 bases at V and 7 bases at J, with 6 bases between. CDR3 nucleotides: TGTGCCAGCAGCGTAGGAGAGAATACGCAGTATTTT. Encoded protein: CASSVGENTQYF.

V usage is TRBV18 and J usage is TRBJ1-1, with 7 bases lining up with TRBD1. CDR3 length equals 14 residues. V gave up 2 bases and J gave up 12 bases; unmatched junction bases: 12. Per the germline V gene, CDR1 is KGHSH and CDR2 is LQKENI. The CDR3 here is CASSPTTGDLETFF. For the CDR3, the DNA is TGTGCCAGCTCACCAACCACAGGGGACCTCGAAACTTTCTTT.

This sequence joins TRBV25-1 and TRBJ1-4, with 8 bases that match TRBD1. Trimming at V came to 2 bases and at J to 7 bases, leaving 6 bases not matched to a gene. This CDR3 is built from 15 residues. Looked up from germline, CDR1 is MGHDK and CDR2 is SYGVNS. The chain's CDR3 is CASSEPRTGTEKLFF. The CDR3 nucleotides are TGTGCCAGCAGTGAACCCCGGACAGGGACTGAAAAACTGTTTTTT.

The gene calls are TRBV28 and TRBJ2-6; the match to TRBD2 covers 10 bases. CDR3 length: 18 residues. The germline V gene encodes CDR1 MDHEN and CDR2 SYDVKM. After removal of 3 bases from V and 4 bases from J, the junction contained 9 bases not matched to a gene. The CDR3 reads CASSFLGLAGVGANVLTF. CDR3 DNA: TGTGCCAGCAGTTTCCTCGGGCTAGCGGGAGTGGGGGCCAACGTCCTGACTTTC. Together with reference TRBV28 and TRBJ2-6, the CDR3 gives the full variable domain: DVKVTQSSRYLVKRTGEKVFLECVQDMDHENMFWYRQDPGLGLRLIYFSYDVKMKEKGDIPEGYSVSREKKERFSLILESASTNQTSMYLCASSFLGLAGVGANVLTFGAGSRLTVL.

The rearrangement uses TRBV7-9 and TRBJ2-5; 15 bases are shared with TRBD2. Trimming cost V 1 base and J 1 base; bases outside gene matches: 4. The germline V gene has CDR1 SEHNR and CDR2 FQNEAQ (reference sequence). This CDR3 spans 18 amino acids. CDR3 coding DNA: TGTGCCAGCAGCTTAGGGCGGACTAGCGGGGGGGCCCAAGAGACCCAGTACTTC. It translates to CASSLGRTSGGAQETQYF.

This chain joins TRBV12-3 or TRBV12-4 and TRBJ2-5; TRBD1 matches 7 bases. The CDR3 spans 12 residues. Losses at the gene ends were 3 bases for V and 8 bases for J; bases not matched to a gene: 3. The CDR3 spells CASSFNRGTQYF. CDR3 DNA: TGTGCCAGCAGTTTTAACAGGGGAACCCAGTACTTC.

The V gene is TRBV2, the J gene TRBJ2-3; 9 positions match TRBD1. This CDR3 is built from 13 residues. The junction had 5 bases not matched to a gene; V was cut back by 9 bases and J by 4 bases. Germline V CDR1 and CDR2: SNHLY, FYNNEI. The CDR3 coding sequence is TGTGCCAGTCCGGGACAGGGCCCAGATACGCAGTATTTT. Protein product: CASPGQGPDTQYF.

CDR3 in amino acids: CASNGGGGYNEQFF. CDR3 in DNA: TGTGCCAGCAATGGGGGAGGCGGTTACAATGAGCAGTTCTTC. The chain carries TRBV9 and TRBJ2-1, with D possibly matching TRBD2 (6 bases). CDR1 SGDLS and CDR2 YYNGEE come from the germline V gene. V shed 6 bases and J shed 4 bases, with 14 bases lying between them. This CDR3 has 14 amino acids.